One sample yielded the 30 T cell receptor beta chains listed below, sequenced in a study of blood T cell repertoires in COVID-19. Method: immunoSEQ multiplex PCR; TCRdb's copy keeps in-frame clones and lacks some. The sample carries roughly 120,000 clones, about 80% recorded once. The sequenced material came from peripheral blood. Receptors originate from a woman between 45 and 60 years old with acute or convalescent COVID-19.

The chain couples TRBV9 to TRBJ2-2, with 13 bases that match TRBD2. The length of the CDR3 is 17 residues. The V segment lost 4 bases and the J segment 7 bases; nucleotides outside the gene matches: 10. From germline, CDR1 is SGDLS and CDR2 YYNGEE. The CDR3: CASSTMGLAGTVGELFF. CDR3 sequence (DNA): TGTGCCAGCAGCACAATGGGACTAGCGGGAACGGTCGGGGAGCTGTTTTTT.

J is TRBJ1-3 and V is TRBV9; D is unclear. Germline V gene data show CDR1 as SGDLS and CDR2 as YYNGEE. There are 14 residues in the CDR3. Trimming shortened V by 0 bases and J by 0 bases, and 4 bases separated the two germline ends. For the CDR3, the DNA is TGTGCCAGCAGCGTAGGGGCCTCTGGAAACACCATATATTTT. Protein sequence: CASSVGASGNTIYF.

This chain connects TRBV5-1 to TRBJ2-3; TRBD2 matches at 15 bases. Germline-derived CDR1 and CDR2 are SGHRS and YFSETQ. V dropped 4 bases and J dropped 5; count of bases not matched to a gene: 8. The CDR3 is 17 amino acids. CDR3 bases: TGCGCCAGCAGCCTGTGGACTAGCGGGGGGGCAGGAGATACGCAGTATTTT. This translates into CASSLWTSGGAGDTQYF.

This clone has a single count. This chain connects TRBV5-1 to TRBJ1-5, with unresolved D. This CDR3 comprises 15 residues. Germline CDR1 reads SGHRS; CDR2 reads YFSETQ. The V gene lost 4 bases and the J gene lost 2 bases, with 13 bases spanning the gap. The CDR3 bases are TGCGCCAGCAGCACCGGGGAACACGGCAATCAGCCCCAGCATTTT. Encoded protein: CASSTGEHGNQPQHF.

The chain joins TRBV19 to TRBJ1-5, with 9 nucleotides matching TRBD1. CDR3 length: 15 amino acids. Losses at the gene ends were 5 bases for V and 4 bases for J; bases not matched to a gene: 6. Germline V lookup: CDR1 LNHDA, CDR2 SQIVND (reference sequence). The CDR3 DNA sequence: TGTGCCAGTAGTGCCCGACAGGGGGGGAATCAGCCCCAGCATTTT. Amino acids: CASSARQGGNQPQHF.

V gene TRBV30 combines with J gene TRBJ1-6, with 9 nucleotides matching TRBD1. This CDR3 is 15 amino acids long. Germline loops: CDR1 GTSNPN, CDR2 SVGIG (reference sequence). V shed 0 bases and J 4 bases; nucleotides not matched to a gene: 1. The CDR3 DNA is TGTGCCTGGAGTGTCGGGACAGGGTATAATTCACCCCTCCACTTT. It yields the protein CAWSVGTGYNSPLHF.

The chain employs TRBV28 and TRBJ1-1; 8 bases are a match to TRBD1. Germline V gene data show CDR1 as MDHEN and CDR2 as SYDVKM. The CDR3 runs 16 residues. J was trimmed by 1 base and V by 7 bases; bases with no gene match: 11. CDR3 in amino acids: CASIPTNGQGNTEAFF. CDR3 DNA sequence: TGTGCCAGCATTCCTACCAATGGACAGGGGAACACTGAAGCTTTCTTT.

A single count supports this clone. This chain links TRBV5-1 with TRBJ2-1; 12 bases are a match to TRBD2. Germline V gene lookup returns CDR1 SGHRS and CDR2 YFSETQ. This CDR3 has 17 residues. V trimming: 4 bases; J trimming: 8 bases; junction bases outside the gene matches: 13. The CDR3, as DNA: TGCGCCAGCAGCCCACGACTAGCGGGGGCCCTTGGGGATGAGCAGTTCTTC. Amino acids: CASSPRLAGALGDEQFF.

V gene TRBV18 combines with J gene TRBJ2-1, with D maybe TRBD1 (5 bases). Per the germline V gene, CDR1 is KGHSH and CDR2 is LQKENI. This CDR3 spans 15 amino acids. V was shortened by 3 bases and J by 6 bases, with 15 bases between the two germline ends. The CDR3 here is CASSPGQGRPNEQFF. The DNA of the CDR3 is TGTGCCAGCTCACCGGGGCAGGGTAGGCCCAATGAGCAGTTCTTC. The whole variable domain, filled in from reference TRBV18 and TRBJ2-1, reads NAGVMQNPRHLVRRRGQEARLRCSPMKGHSHVYWYRQLPEEGLKFMVYLQKENIIDESGMPKERFSAEFPKEGPSILRIQQVVRGDSAAYFCASSPGQGRPNEQFFGPGTRLTVL.

CDR3 bases: TGTGCCAGCAGTGCGGTCGGGGGCACAGATACGCAGTATTTT. Amino acids: CASSAVGGTDTQYF. The rearrangement links TRBV11-2 to TRBJ2-3; D is perhaps TRBD2 (5 bases). The CDR3 totals 14 residues. The germline CDR1 and CDR2 sequences are SGHAT and FQNNGV. Trimming pared 6 bases from V and 1 base from J, leaving 11 bases between. The full variable domain, completed using reference TRBV11-2 and TRBJ2-3, is EAGVAQSPRYKIIEKRQSVAFWCNPISGHATLYWYQQILGQGPKLLIQFQNNGVVDDSQLPKDRFSAERLKGVDSTLKIQPAKLEDSAVYLCASSAVGGTDTQYFGPGTRLTVL.

The rearrangement uses TRBV23-1 and TRBJ2-5; 9 bases line up with TRBD1. TRBV23-1 is marked as an open reading frame, function uncertain. V lost 2 bases, J lost 1 base, and 14 bases stayed unmatched. This CDR3 spans 19 amino acids. The CDR3 coding sequence is TGCGCCAGCAGTCAACTAGAGATCCCCGACAGGGGGACCCAAGAGACCCAGTACTTC. Translating gives CASSQLEIPDRGTQETQYF.

The rearrangement uses TRBV18 and TRBJ1-1; 8 bases are shared with TRBD1. The CDR3 has 13 residues. The ends lost 8 bases at V and 1 base at J; junction bases unmatched: 3. Per germline, CDR1 KGHSH and CDR2 LQKENI. The CDR3 spells CASRQGTNTEAFF. CDR3 coding DNA: TGTGCCAGCAGACAGGGGACGAACACTGAAGCTTTCTTT. The full variable domain, in which reference TRBV18 and TRBJ1-1 provide the parts outside the CDR3, is NAGVMQNPRHLVRRRGQEARLRCSPMKGHSHVYWYRQLPEEGLKFMVYLQKENIIDESGMPKERFSAEFPKEGPSILRIQQVVRGDSAAYFCASRQGTNTEAFFGQGTRLTVV.

This chain connects TRBV6-4 to TRBJ1-6; TRBD1 matches at 7 bases. J was trimmed by 6 bases and V by 6 bases; bases with no gene match: 5. CDR1 and CDR2 (germline): MRHNA, SNTAGT. This CDR3 has 14 residues. The CDR3 here is CASSPGTVNSPLHF. CDR3 nucleotides: TGTGCCAGCAGCCCCGGGACAGTTAATTCACCCCTCCACTTT.

This clone was recorded once. The rearrangement links TRBV18 to TRBJ2-2, with D uncertain. CDR1 and CDR2 from the germline V gene are KGHSH and LQKENI. Trimming shortened V by 0 bases and J by 3 bases, and 8 bases separated the two germline ends. This CDR3 has 15 amino acids. Written as DNA, the CDR3 is TGTGCCAGCTCACCACCGGTGACTGACACCGGGGAGCTGTTTTTT. Its translation is CASSPPVTDTGELFF. Variable domain in full (rest from reference TRBV18 and TRBJ2-2): NAGVMQNPRHLVRRRGQEARLRCSPMKGHSHVYWYRQLPEEGLKFMVYLQKENIIDESGMPKERFSAEFPKEGPSILRIQQVVRGDSAAYFCASSPPVTDTGELFFGEGSRLTVL.

This chain links TRBV3-1 (or the pseudogene TRBV3-2) with TRBJ1-1, with a possible D match to TRBD1 (6 bases). The CDR3 loop spans 14 amino acids. V was clipped by 4 bases and J by 5 bases, with 14 bases between them. Germline CDR1 LGHDT, CDR2 YNNKEL (reference sequence). The CDR3 spells CASSRAGAGTEAFF. For the CDR3, the DNA is TGTGCCAGCAGCCGTGCGGGGGCAGGGACTGAAGCTTTCTTT.

This sequence joins TRBV7-2 and TRBJ2-7, with D tentatively TRBD1 (5 bases). The V end was cut by 2 bases, the J end by 3 bases, with 5 bases between. Looked up from germline, CDR1 is SGHTA and CDR2 is FQGNSA. The CDR3 has 12 amino acids. CDR3 coding DNA: TGTGCCAGCAGCTTACAGGGCTACGAGCAGTACTTC. Translation: CASSLQGYEQYF.

The genes are TRBV28 and TRBJ1-2; the D is unclear. The germline V gene has CDR1 MDHEN and CDR2 SYDVKM. The V end lost 6 bases, the J end lost 4 bases, and 12 bases lay between the germline ends. This CDR3 has 13 residues. This CDR3 reads CASSGDGGYGYTF. Written as DNA, the CDR3 is TGTGCCAGCAGCGGTGACGGAGGCTATGGCTACACCTTC.

This rearrangement joins TRBV10-3 to TRBJ1-2; 8 positions agree with TRBD1. The CDR3 is 13 residues long. V lost 5 bases, J lost 3 bases, and 2 bases stayed unmatched. Germline assignment: CDR1 ENHRY and CDR2 SYGVKD. CDR3 nucleotide sequence: TGTGCCATCAGTTTACAGGGGGACTATGGCTACACCTTC. It specifies CAISLQGDYGYTF.

The chain employs TRBV30 and TRBJ1-3; D possibly corresponds to TRBD1 (5 bases). The V end was cut by 5 bases, the J end by 1 base, with 12 bases between. The germline V gene encodes CDR1 GTSNPN and CDR2 SVGIG (reference sequence). This CDR3 is built from 14 residues. The CDR3 region is CAWVWGDSGNTIYF. The CDR3 bases are TGTGCCTGGGTTTGGGGGGATTCTGGAAACACCATATATTTT.

The rearrangement uses TRBV5-1 and TRBJ2-3; TRBD2 agrees at 7 bases. Germline CDR1 and CDR2: SGHRS and YFSETQ. The CDR3 is 15 amino acids. J gave up 3 bases and V 1 base, and 5 bases lay outside the gene matches. The CDR3 sequence: CASSLYGGRTDTQYF. The CDR3 DNA reads as TGCGCCAGCAGCTTGTACGGGGGGAGGACAGATACGCAGTATTTT.

This chain connects TRBV3-1 (or the pseudogene TRBV3-2) to TRBJ2-3, with 9 bases that match TRBD2. The junction had 6 bases not matched to a gene; V was cut back by 0 bases and J by 11 bases. CDR1 and CDR2 from the germline V gene are LGHDT and YNNKEL (reference sequence). This CDR3 region has 14 residues. The CDR3 sequence: CASSQELGRGGQYF. In nucleotides, the CDR3 is TGTGCCAGCAGCCAAGAATTAGGGCGGGGGGGGCAGTATTTT.

CDR3 DNA sequence: TGCGCCAGCCGGACGGGGACTGAAGCTTTCTTT. This translates into CASRTGTEAFF. The chain links TRBV5-1 to TRBJ1-1; no clear D. In germline, CDR1 is SGHRS, CDR2 YFSETQ. The length of the CDR3 is 11 residues. With 7 bases removed from V and 5 bases from J, the gap between germline ends came to 9 bases.

This clone was picked up one time. The V call is TRBV6-5, the J call TRBJ1-1; tentatively, D is TRBD1 (5 bases). V was cut by 10 bases and J by 3 bases, with 15 bases left in between. Per the germline V gene, CDR1 is MNHEY and CDR2 is SVGAGI. CDR3 length: 13 residues. The CDR3 region has the DNA TGTGCCATTCAGGTCGCGGGGGACACTGAAGCTTTCTTT. Its protein product is CAIQVAGDTEAFF.

This chain links TRBV30 with TRBJ1-4, with D perhaps matching TRBD1 (6 bases). Looked up from germline, CDR1 is GTSNPN and CDR2 is SVGIG (reference sequence). CDR3 length: 14 amino acids. Trimming shortened V by 0 bases and J by 7 bases, and 12 bases separated the two germline ends. This CDR3 reads CAWSVKGGGEKLFF. DNA for the CDR3: TGTGCCTGGAGTGTAAAGGGGGGGGGTGAAAAACTGTTTTTT.

This clone was observed a single time. The chain combines TRBV21-1 with TRBJ1-2; the table's D call, TRBD1, was not checked against the DNA. TRBV21-1 counts as a pseudogene. This CDR3 has 14 amino acids. CDR3 sequence: CASRRTGSPYGYTF. The CDR3, as DNA: TGTGCCAGCAGGCGGACAGGGTCCCCTTATGGCTACACCTTC.

This sequence joins TRBV5-1 and TRBJ2-1; 11 bases agree with TRBD1. This CDR3 spans 14 amino acids. Germline-derived CDR1 and CDR2 are SGHRS and YFSETQ. J gave up 7 bases and V 6 bases, and 6 bases lay outside the gene matches. CDR3 in amino acids: CASNSGQGENEQFF. The CDR3 nucleotides are TGCGCCAGCAATTCGGGACAGGGGGAGAATGAGCAGTTCTTC.

This chain joins TRBV2 and TRBJ1-1; the match to TRBD1 covers 9 bases. Germline V lookup: CDR1 SNHLY, CDR2 FYNNEI. V lost 6 bases to trimming and J lost 4 bases; unmatched junction nucleotides: 12. The CDR3 spans 16 residues. CDR3 protein: CASSWGGQGRGTEAFF. CDR3 sequence (DNA): TGTGCCAGCAGCTGGGGGGGACAGGGCAGAGGCACTGAAGCTTTCTTT.

DNA for the CDR3: TGTGCCAGCAGCCAGGACAGGGGTCAGCCCCAGCATTTT. Translated, it gives CASSQDRGQPQHF. This chain uses TRBV5-8 with TRBJ1-5; 9 bases are a match to TRBD1. CDR3 length: 13 amino acids. Germline loops: CDR1 SGHTS, CDR2 YDEGEE. The J segment lost 6 bases and the V segment lost 4 bases, leaving 2 bases of the junction unmatched.

This chain uses TRBV6-5 with TRBJ1-1; D is undetermined. The germline gives CDR1 MNHEY, CDR2 SVGAGI. Trimming cost V 9 bases and J 5 bases, with 16 bases left between them. This CDR3 contains 13 residues. Here the CDR3 DNA reads TGTGCCAGTGGTCGGGCCGGGAAGACTGAAGCTTTCTTT. It yields the protein CASGRAGKTEAFF.

The chain joins TRBV7-3 to TRBJ2-3, with 9 bases identical to TRBD1. CDR3 size: 18 residues. Trimming cost V 1 base and J 0 bases; bases outside gene matches: 8. CDR1 is SGHTA, CDR2 FQGTGA, per germline. The CDR3 protein is CASSLRRMGQGSTDTQYF. The CDR3 DNA sequence: TGTGCCAGCAGCTTAAGGCGGATGGGACAGGGCAGCACAGATACGCAGTATTTT.